The text below deals with one T cell receptor beta chain. The data originate from a study of blood T cell repertoires in COVID-19. Turning to the study itself: Sites in the United States, Italy and Spain provided acute and convalescent COVID-19 samples.

Cohort assignment relied on participant-reported clinical history. Cohort 3 donors counted as recovered after two negative PCRs, clearance, or resolved symptoms. Original data processing: Nucleated cell number was recorded as an estimate derived from reference gene primer amplification. Libraries were prepared by immunoSEQ multiplex PCR; TCRdb keeps only in-frame clonotypes and omits some of them. D and trimming were read from the DNA, whereas the V and J calls and clone size are those reported in that table. The table includes 350,000 to 550,000 clones, over 75% detected once. The CDR3 contains 14 residues. Germline CDR1 reads SNHLY; CDR2 reads FYNNEI. Trimming removed 7 bases at V and 4 bases at J, with 13 bases between.

This receptor was obtained from a man aged 25 to 45 who had recovered from COVID-19. This sequence joins TRBV2 and TRBJ1-4; tentatively, D is TRBD1 (6 bases). Material for sequencing was PBMCs or T cells enriched from blood (not recorded which). CDR3 residues: CASKGGADNEKLFF. CDR3 coding DNA: TGTGCCAGCAAGGGGGGGGCGGATAATGAAAAACTGTTTTTT.